Reported below is one T cell receptor beta chain. This record comes from a study of blood T cell repertoires in COVID-19. On the study more broadly: Both acute and convalescent COVID-19 samples were obtained from the United States, Italy and Spain. PBMCs, B-cell-depleted T cells, or T cells were the source of the cDNA or gDNA that made up the material.

Trimming cost V 3 bases and J 0 bases, with 13 bases left between them. Germline CDR1 is SGHRS and CDR2 is YFSETQ. This CDR3 has 16 residues. Authors' processing steps: Reference gene primers were amplified, and this amplification served to estimate nucleated cell counts. TCRdb's copy holds only in-frame clones and misses some; the assay was immunoSEQ multiplex PCR. From that table come the V and J calls and clone size; the DNA was used to work out D and trimming. The repertoire consists of 150,000 or so clones, with about 85% occurring once and the leading ten covering around 13%. The V gene is TRBV5-1, the J gene TRBJ2-1; D uncertain. This clonotype was sampled from a man in his 70s who had recovered from COVID-19. Input material: peripheral blood. The CDR3 loop is CASSWLGESSYNEQFF. The CDR3, as DNA: TGCGCCAGCAGCTGGTTGGGCGAAAGCTCCTACAATGAGCAGTTCTTC.